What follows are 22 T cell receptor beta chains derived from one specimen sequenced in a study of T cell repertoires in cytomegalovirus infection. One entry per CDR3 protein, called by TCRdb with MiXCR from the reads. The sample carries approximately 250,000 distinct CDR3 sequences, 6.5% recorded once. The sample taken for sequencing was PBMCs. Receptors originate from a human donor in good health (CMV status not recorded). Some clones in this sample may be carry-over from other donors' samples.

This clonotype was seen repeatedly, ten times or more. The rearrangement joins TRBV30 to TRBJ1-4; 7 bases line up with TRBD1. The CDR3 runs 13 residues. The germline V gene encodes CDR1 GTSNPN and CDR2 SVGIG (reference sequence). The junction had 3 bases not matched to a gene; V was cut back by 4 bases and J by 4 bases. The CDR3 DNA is TGTGCCTGGACGGGACAGCTTAATGAAAAACTGTTTTTT. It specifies CAWTGQLNEKLFF.

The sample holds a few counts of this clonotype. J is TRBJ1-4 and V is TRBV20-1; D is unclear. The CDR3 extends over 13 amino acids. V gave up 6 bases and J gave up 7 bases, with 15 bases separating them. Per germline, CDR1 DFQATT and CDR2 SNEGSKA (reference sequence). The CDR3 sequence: CSADLFGGEKLFF. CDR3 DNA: TGCAGTGCCGACCTCTTTGGTGGTGAAAAACTGTTTTTT.

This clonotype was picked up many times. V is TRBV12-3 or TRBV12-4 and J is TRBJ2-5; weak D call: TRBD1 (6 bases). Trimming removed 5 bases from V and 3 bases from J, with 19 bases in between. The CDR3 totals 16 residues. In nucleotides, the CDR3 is TGTGCCAGCAGTCGGGACCTACCGCAGGGGAAAGAGACCCAGTACTTC. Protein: CASSRDLPQGKETQYF.

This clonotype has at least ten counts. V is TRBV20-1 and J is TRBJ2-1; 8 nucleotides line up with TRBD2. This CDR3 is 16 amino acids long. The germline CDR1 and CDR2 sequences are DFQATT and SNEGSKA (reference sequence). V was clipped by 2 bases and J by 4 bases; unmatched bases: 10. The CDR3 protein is CSARPPGAGAYNEQFF. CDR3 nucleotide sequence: TGCAGTGCTAGACCTCCGGGAGCGGGGGCGTACAATGAGCAGTTCTTC.

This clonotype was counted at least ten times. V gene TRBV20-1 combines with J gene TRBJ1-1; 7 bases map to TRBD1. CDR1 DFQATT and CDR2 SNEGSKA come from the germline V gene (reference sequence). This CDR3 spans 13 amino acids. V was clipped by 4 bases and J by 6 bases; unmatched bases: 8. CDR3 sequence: CSAIADRAPEAFF. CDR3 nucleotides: TGCAGTGCTATTGCCGACAGGGCACCTGAAGCTTTCTTT.

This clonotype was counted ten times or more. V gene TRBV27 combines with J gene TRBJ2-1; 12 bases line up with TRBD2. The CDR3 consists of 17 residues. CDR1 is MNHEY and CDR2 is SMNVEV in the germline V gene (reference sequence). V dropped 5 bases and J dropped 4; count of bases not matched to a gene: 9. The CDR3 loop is CASSPRTSGAYYNEQFF. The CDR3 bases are TGTGCCAGCAGTCCGAGGACTAGCGGGGCTTATTACAATGAGCAGTTCTTC.

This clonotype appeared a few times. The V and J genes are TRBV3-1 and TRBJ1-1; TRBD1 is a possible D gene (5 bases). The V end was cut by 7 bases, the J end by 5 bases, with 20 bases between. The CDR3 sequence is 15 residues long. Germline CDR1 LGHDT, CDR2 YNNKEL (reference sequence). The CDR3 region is CASKTIGTSRTEAFF. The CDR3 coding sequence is TGTGCCAGCAAAACGATCGGGACTTCGCGGACTGAAGCTTTCTTT.

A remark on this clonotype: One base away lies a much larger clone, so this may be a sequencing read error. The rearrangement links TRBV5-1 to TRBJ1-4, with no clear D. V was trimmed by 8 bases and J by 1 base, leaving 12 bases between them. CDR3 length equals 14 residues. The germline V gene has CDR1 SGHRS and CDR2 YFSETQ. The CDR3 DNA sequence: TGCGCCAGAAGCCGGGGAGGAACTAATGAAAAACTGTTTTTT. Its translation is CARSRGGTNEKLFF.

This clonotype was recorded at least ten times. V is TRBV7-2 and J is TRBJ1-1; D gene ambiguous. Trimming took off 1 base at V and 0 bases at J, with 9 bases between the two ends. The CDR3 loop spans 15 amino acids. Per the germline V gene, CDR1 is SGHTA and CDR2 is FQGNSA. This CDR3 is CASSLVEWLNTEAFF. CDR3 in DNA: TGTGCCAGCAGCTTAGTTGAGTGGCTGAACACTGAAGCTTTCTTT.

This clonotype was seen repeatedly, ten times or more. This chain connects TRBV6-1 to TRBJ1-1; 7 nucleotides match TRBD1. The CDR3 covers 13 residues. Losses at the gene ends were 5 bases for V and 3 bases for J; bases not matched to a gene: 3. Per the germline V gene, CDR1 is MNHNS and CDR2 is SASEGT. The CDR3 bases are TGTGCCAGCAGTTCCGGGACAGACACTGAAGCTTTCTTT. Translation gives CASSSGTDTEAFF.

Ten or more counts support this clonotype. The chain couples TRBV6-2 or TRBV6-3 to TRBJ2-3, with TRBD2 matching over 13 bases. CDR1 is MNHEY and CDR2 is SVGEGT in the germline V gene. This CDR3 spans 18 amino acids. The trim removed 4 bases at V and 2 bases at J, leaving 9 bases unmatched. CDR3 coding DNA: TGTGCCAGCAGTTTCCGGACTAGCGGGGGAGCTTACACAGATACGCAGTATTTT. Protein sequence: CASSFRTSGGAYTDTQYF.

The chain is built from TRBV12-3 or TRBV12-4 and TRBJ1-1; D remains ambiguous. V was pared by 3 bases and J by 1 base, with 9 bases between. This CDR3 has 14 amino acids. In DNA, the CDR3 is TGTGCCAGCAGTTTCTGGTCCCGGAACACTGAAGCTTTCTTT. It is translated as CASSFWSRNTEAFF.

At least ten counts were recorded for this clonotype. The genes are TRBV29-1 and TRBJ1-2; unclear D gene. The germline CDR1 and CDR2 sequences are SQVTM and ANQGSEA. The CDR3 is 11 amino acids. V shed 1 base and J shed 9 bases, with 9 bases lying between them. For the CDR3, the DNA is TGCAGCGTTGAAGGGCAGGTTAGCTACACCTTC. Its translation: CSVEGQVSYTF. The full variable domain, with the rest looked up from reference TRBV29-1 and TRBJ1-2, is SAVISQKPSRDICQRGTSLTIQCQVDSQVTMMFWYRQQPGQSLTLIATANQGSEATYESGFVIDKFPISRPNLTFSTLTVSNMSPEDSSIYLCSVEGQVSYTFGSGTRLTVV.

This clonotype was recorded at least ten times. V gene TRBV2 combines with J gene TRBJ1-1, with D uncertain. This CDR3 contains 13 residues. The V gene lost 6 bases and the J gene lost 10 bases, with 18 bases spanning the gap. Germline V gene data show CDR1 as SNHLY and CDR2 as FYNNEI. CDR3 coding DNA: TGTGCCAGCAGCCTTGGGGTGGTTTCTAGAGCTTTCTTT. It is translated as CASSLGVVSRAFF. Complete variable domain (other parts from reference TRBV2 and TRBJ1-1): EPEVTQTPSHQVTQMGQEVILRCVPISNHLYFYWYRQILGQKVEFLVSFYNNEISEKSEIFDDQFSVERPDGSNFTLKIRSTKLEDSAMYFCASSLGVVSRAFFGQGTRLTVV.

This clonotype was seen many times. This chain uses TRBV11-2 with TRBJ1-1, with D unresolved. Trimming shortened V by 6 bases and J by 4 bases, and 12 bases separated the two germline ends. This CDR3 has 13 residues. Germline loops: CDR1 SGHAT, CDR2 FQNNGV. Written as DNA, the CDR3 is TGTGCCAGCAGTCAATACAGAAGCACTGAAGCTTTCTTT. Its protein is CASSQYRSTEAFF.

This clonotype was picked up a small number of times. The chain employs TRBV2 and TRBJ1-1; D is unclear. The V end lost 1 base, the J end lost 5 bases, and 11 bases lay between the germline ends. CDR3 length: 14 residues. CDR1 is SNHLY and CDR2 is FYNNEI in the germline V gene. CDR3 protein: CASSEGEKGTEAFF. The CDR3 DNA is TGTGCCAGCAGTGAAGGGGAAAAAGGGACTGAAGCTTTCTTT.

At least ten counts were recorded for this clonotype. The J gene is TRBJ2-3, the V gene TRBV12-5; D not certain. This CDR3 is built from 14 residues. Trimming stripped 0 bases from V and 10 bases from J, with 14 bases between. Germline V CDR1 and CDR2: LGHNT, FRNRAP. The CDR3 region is CASGLVPGEAAQYF. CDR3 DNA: TGTGCTAGTGGTTTGGTACCCGGTGAGGCGGCGCAGTATTTT.

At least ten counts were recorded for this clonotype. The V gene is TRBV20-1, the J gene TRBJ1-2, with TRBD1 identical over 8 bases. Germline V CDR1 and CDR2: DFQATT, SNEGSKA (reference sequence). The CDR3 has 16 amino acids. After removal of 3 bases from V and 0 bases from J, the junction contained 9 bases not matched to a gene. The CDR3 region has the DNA TGCAGTGCTAGTTTGGACAGGGTCACTTCTAACTATGGCTACACCTTC. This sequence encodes CSASLDRVTSNYGYTF.

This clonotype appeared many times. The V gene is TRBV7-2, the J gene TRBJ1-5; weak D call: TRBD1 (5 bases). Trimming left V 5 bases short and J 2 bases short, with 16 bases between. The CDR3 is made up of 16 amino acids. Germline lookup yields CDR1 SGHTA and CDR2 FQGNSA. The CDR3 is CASSPGGPPGNQPQHF. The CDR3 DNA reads TGTGCCAGCAGCCCGGGGGGTCCCCCTGGCAATCAGCCCCAGCATTTT.

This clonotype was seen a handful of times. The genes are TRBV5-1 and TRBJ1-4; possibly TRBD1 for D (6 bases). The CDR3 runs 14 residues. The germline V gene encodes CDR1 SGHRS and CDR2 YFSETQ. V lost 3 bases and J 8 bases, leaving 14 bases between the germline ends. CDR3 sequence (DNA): TGCGCCAGCAGCTCGGGGGGGGCTGACGAAAAACTGTTTTTT. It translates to CASSSGGADEKLFF. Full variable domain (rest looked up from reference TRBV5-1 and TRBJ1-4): KAGVTQTPRYLIKTRGQQVTLSCSPISGHRSVSWYQQTPGQGLQFLFEYFSETQRNKGNFPGRFSGRQFSNSRSEMNVSTLELGDSALYLCASSSGGADEKLFFGSGTQLSVL.

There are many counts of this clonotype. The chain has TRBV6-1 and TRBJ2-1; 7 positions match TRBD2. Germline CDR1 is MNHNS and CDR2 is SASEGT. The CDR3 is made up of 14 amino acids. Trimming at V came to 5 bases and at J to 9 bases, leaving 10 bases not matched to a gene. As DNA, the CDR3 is TGTGCCAGCAGTTTGGGGTGGAGCGGGGCTGAGCAGTTCTTC. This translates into CASSLGWSGAEQFF.

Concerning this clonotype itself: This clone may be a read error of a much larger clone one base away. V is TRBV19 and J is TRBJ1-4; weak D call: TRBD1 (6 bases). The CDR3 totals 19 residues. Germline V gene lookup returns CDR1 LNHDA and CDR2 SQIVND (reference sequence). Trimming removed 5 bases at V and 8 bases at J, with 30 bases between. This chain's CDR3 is CASSSLGAAQGLKKEKLFF. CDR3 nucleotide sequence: TGTGCCAGTAGTTCCCTAGGGGCAGCACAGGGTTTGAAGAAAGAAAAACTGTTTTTT.